Below are 21 T cell receptor beta chains sequenced from a single sample in a study of beta chain features in type 1 diabetes. The sequenced template was cDNA made from the entire isolated RNA. Repertoires were generated with immunoSEQ multiplex PCR, while TCRdb's copy carries only in-frame clones and drops some. The data contain nearly 350,000 clones, 8% of them seen just once; the ten biggest clones take up around 0.44%. Sequenced: central memory CD4+ T cells from blood. These TCRs come from a woman between 18 and 29 years old in good health.

The V call is TRBV19, the J call TRBJ1-5; D is ambiguous. This CDR3 is built from 13 residues. In germline, CDR1 is LNHDA, CDR2 SQIVND (reference sequence). V gave up 0 bases and J gave up 7 bases, with 7 bases separating them. The CDR3 reads CASSIEGRQPQHF. CDR3 nucleotide sequence: TGTGCCAGTAGTATAGAAGGCCGGCAGCCCCAGCATTTT.

This clone has at least ten counts. The chain carries TRBV19 and TRBJ2-5; 10 bases are a match to TRBD2. The CDR3 spans 16 residues. The germline CDR1 and CDR2 sequences are LNHDA and SQIVND (reference sequence). V dropped 5 bases and J dropped 5; count of bases not matched to a gene: 11. The CDR3 bases are TGTGCCAGTAGTCAATCAGTAGCGGGAGGTATTGAGACCCAGTACTTC. It is translated as CASSQSVAGGIETQYF.

This clone came up many times. This sequence joins TRBV9 and TRBJ2-1; TRBD2 matches 10 bases. CDR3 length: 22 residues. Germline lookup yields CDR1 SGDLS and CDR2 YYNGEE. The V and J ends lost 3 bases and 1 base, in that order; junction bases with no gene match: 22. CDR3 region: CASSDPKGSSSGSFLSYNEQFF. Here the CDR3 DNA reads TGTGCCAGCAGCGACCCAAAGGGCTCGTCTAGCGGGAGCTTTTTATCCTACAATGAGCAGTTCTTC.

The chain employs TRBV9 and TRBJ2-3, with 7 bases matching TRBD2. This CDR3 is 15 amino acids long. V dropped 3 bases and J dropped 0; count of bases not matched to a gene: 4. CDR1 is SGDLS and CDR2 is YYNGEE in the germline V gene. CDR3 sequence reads: CASSAGDYSTDTQYF. CDR3 sequence (DNA): TGTGCCAGCAGCGCGGGGGACTACAGCACAGATACGCAGTATTTT. The full variable domain, its missing parts supplied by reference TRBV9 and TRBJ2-3, is DSGVTQTPKHLITATGQRVTLRCSPRSGDLSVYWYQQSLDQGLQFLIQYYNGEERAKGNILERFSAQQFPDLHSELNLSSLELGDSALYFCASSAGDYSTDTQYFGPGTRLTVL.

This clone was picked up a small number of times. The rearrangement links TRBV19 to TRBJ2-5, with D uncertain. The V end was cut by 2 bases, the J end by 2 bases, with 9 bases between. This CDR3 has 14 amino acids. Germline CDR1 and CDR2: LNHDA and SQIVND (reference sequence). The DNA of the CDR3 is TGTGCCAGTAGTATATCGGCTACTCAAGAGACCCAGTACTTC. Protein sequence: CASSISATQETQYF.

This clone was seen a few times. The gene calls are TRBV4-2 and TRBJ2-1, with 14 bases identical to TRBD2. The CDR3 is made up of 16 amino acids. CDR1 is LGHNA, CDR2 YNFKEQ, per germline. V was clipped by 2 bases and J by 7 bases; unmatched bases: 4. CDR3 in DNA: TGTGCCAGCAGCCAACGACTAGCGGGAGGGTTGAATGAGCAGTTCTTC. It codes for CASSQRLAGGLNEQFF.

The chain is built from TRBV6-5 and TRBJ2-4; 8 bases agree with TRBD2. The CDR3 totals 14 residues. Trimming at V came to 5 bases and at J to 7 bases, leaving 7 bases not matched to a gene. Germline loops: CDR1 MNHEY, CDR2 SVGAGI. The CDR3 sequence is CASSPPREGNIQYF. In DNA, the CDR3 is TGTGCCAGCAGTCCTCCCCGGGAGGGGAACATTCAGTACTTC.

This clone was detected ten times or more. V is TRBV28 and J is TRBJ1-5; D might be TRBD1 (5 bases). Germline V gene data show CDR1 as MDHEN and CDR2 as SYDVKM. Deletions cut 6 bases from V and 7 bases from J, with 13 bases between. The CDR3 sequence is 13 residues long. CDR3 sequence reads: CASRGYRTQPQHF. The CDR3 region has the DNA TGTGCCAGCAGGGGGTACAGGACCCAGCCCCAGCATTTT.

There are many counts of this clone. The V and J genes are TRBV29-1 and TRBJ1-2; no reliable D call. Germline V lookup: CDR1 SQVTM, CDR2 ANQGSEA. The V end lost 6 bases, the J end lost 3 bases, and 8 bases lay between the germline ends. The CDR3 spans 11 residues. The CDR3 region is CSVDPDYGYTF. The CDR3 DNA sequence: TGCAGCGTCGATCCAGACTATGGCTACACCTTC.

The chain has TRBV25-1 and TRBJ2-5; no clear D gene. The DNA end is more similar to TRBJ2-7, so the J call may be wrong. The germline V gene encodes CDR1 MGHDK and CDR2 SYGVNS. The CDR3 loop spans 14 amino acids. The CDR3 DNA follows: TGTGCCAGCAGTGACCTACAGAGCTCCTACGAGCAGTACTTC. Its translation is CASSDLQSSYEQYF.

This clone has just a few counts. The chain couples TRBV20-1 to TRBJ2-7; no clear D gene. The CDR3 contains 11 residues. Germline CDR1 is DFQATT and CDR2 is SNEGSKA (reference sequence). The germline V and J ends were trimmed by 3 bases and 3 bases, with 6 bases remaining between them. The CDR3 bases are TGCAGTGCTAGTGATGACTACGAGCAGTACTTC. Translating gives CSASDDYEQYF.

This clone was seen many times. The chain links TRBV21-1 to TRBJ1-1; TRBD1, the table's D call, was not compared with the DNA. TRBV21-1 is a listed pseudogene. This CDR3 contains 15 residues. The DNA of the CDR3 is TGTGCCAGCAGCTCAATGGCGACAGGAGACACTGAAGCTTTCTTT. Translation gives CASSSMATGDTEAFF.

The chain links TRBV4-3 to TRBJ2-7; possibly TRBD2 for D (6 bases). The CDR3 spans 14 residues. The germline V and J ends were trimmed by 1 base and 3 bases, with 10 bases remaining between them. Germline V CDR1 and CDR2: LGHNA, YSLEER. CDR3 region: CASSQVGGLYEQYF. Here the CDR3 DNA reads TGCGCCAGCAGCCAAGTCGGGGGACTCTACGAGCAGTACTTC.

This clone was seen a handful of times. The chain links TRBV7-2 to TRBJ2-1; 7 bases line up with TRBD1. J was trimmed by 10 bases and V by 5 bases; bases with no gene match: 14. Germline lookup yields CDR1 SGHTA and CDR2 FQGNSA. CDR3 size: 15 residues. CDR3 DNA sequence: TGTGCCAGCAGCCCAGACAGGGTGTTAGGGCGGGAGCAGTTCTTC. It specifies CASSPDRVLGREQFF. Supplemented by reference TRBV7-2 and TRBJ2-1, the full variable domain reads GAGVSQSPSNKVTEKGKDVELRCDPISGHTALYWYRQSLGQGLEFLIYFQGNSAPDKSGLPSDRFSAERTGGSVSTLTIQRTQQEDSAVYLCASSPDRVLGREQFFGPGTRLTVL.

V and J are TRBV7-3 and TRBJ2-3, with D tentatively TRBD2 (7 bases). The CDR3 sequence is 16 residues long. Trimming left V 2 bases short and J 1 base short, with 13 bases between. Germline CDR1 is SGHTA and CDR2 is FQGTGA. This CDR3 reads CASSLVGGAGTDTQYF. The CDR3 coding sequence is TGTGCCAGCAGCTTAGTTGGGGGGGCAGGCACAGATACGCAGTATTTT.

This clone has more than one count but fewer than ten. The chain combines TRBV5-6 with TRBJ2-3, with D perhaps matching TRBD2 (6 bases). This CDR3 has 15 residues. The V end lost 2 bases, the J end lost 0 bases, and 10 bases lay between the germline ends. Germline CDR1 and CDR2: SGHDT and YYEEEE. This CDR3 is CASSFSGGSTDTQYF. The CDR3 DNA sequence: TGTGCCAGCAGCTTTAGCGGAGGGAGCACAGATACGCAGTATTTT.

The gene calls are TRBV2 and TRBJ2-7; 16 nucleotides align to TRBD2. The CDR3 sequence is 16 residues long. After removal of 6 bases from V and 6 bases from J, the junction contained 8 bases not matched to a gene. Germline V lookup: CDR1 SNHLY, CDR2 FYNNEI. The CDR3 bases are TGTGCCAGCAGGACCGGGACTAGCGGGAGGGCCTTCGAGCAGTACTTC. As protein: CASRTGTSGRAFEQYF.

This clone appeared a few times. The chain combines TRBV29-1 with TRBJ2-5, with D uncertain. Trimming removed 2 bases from V and 5 bases from J, with 12 bases in between. The CDR3 sequence is 13 residues long. Germline assignment: CDR1 SQVTM and CDR2 ANQGSEA. This CDR3 is CSVEPGQAETQYF. In DNA form, the CDR3 reads TGCAGCGTTGAACCCGGCCAAGCGGAGACCCAGTACTTC.

CDR3 residues: CASNSGSPRREQYF. The CDR3, as DNA: TGTGCCAGCAATAGCGGAAGTCCCCGGCGCGAGCAGTACTTC. This chain joins TRBV2 and TRBJ2-7; a possible D gene is TRBD2 (6 bases). The CDR3 is 14 residues long. Germline CDR1 SNHLY, CDR2 FYNNEI. Trimming stripped 7 bases from V and 6 bases from J, with 19 bases between.

The chain uses TRBV7-6 and TRBJ2-2; a possible D gene is TRBD2 (6 bases). Germline V lookup: CDR1 SGHVS, CDR2 FNYEAQ. Trimming left V 4 bases short and J 6 bases short, with 18 bases between. The CDR3 spans 16 residues. CDR3 coding DNA: TGTGCCAGCAGCTCAGGCGGGGTTCGTTTTTCCGGGGAGCTGTTTTTT. Translated, it gives CASSSGGVRFSGELFF.

The chain uses TRBV4-1 and TRBJ2-3, with a weak D call TRBD2 (5 bases). Trimming took 6 bases from V and 11 from J, leaving 18 bases between them. Germline V lookup: CDR1 MGHRA, CDR2 YSYEKL. This CDR3 is 13 amino acids long. CDR3 residues: CASSSPSKRRQYF. The CDR3 DNA follows: TGCGCCAGCAGTTCTCCGTCCAAGCGGAGGCAGTATTTT.